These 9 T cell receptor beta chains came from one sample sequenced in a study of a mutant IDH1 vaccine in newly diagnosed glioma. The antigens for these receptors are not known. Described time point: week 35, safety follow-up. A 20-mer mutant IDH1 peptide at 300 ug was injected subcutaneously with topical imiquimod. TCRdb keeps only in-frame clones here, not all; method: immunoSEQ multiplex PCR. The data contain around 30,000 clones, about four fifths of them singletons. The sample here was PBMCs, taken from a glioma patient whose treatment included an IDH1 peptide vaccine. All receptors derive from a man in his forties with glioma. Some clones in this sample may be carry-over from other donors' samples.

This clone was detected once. CDR3 DNA sequence: TGTGCCAGCAGTTTCCAGCCTAATGAAAAACTGTTTTTT. Translating it yields CASSFQPNEKLFF. The chain carries TRBV27 and TRBJ1-4; D not resolved. The germline V gene encodes CDR1 MNHEY and CDR2 SMNVEV (reference sequence). CDR3 size: 13 residues. V dropped 3 bases and J dropped 3 bases, with 5 bases sitting between them. The full variable domain, rest sourced from reference TRBV27 and TRBJ1-4, is EAQVTQNPRYLITVTGKKLTVTCSQNMNHEYMSWYRQDPGLGLRQIYYSMNVEVTDKGDVPEGYKVSRKEKRNFPLILESPSPNQTSLYFCASSFQPNEKLFFGSGTQLSVL.

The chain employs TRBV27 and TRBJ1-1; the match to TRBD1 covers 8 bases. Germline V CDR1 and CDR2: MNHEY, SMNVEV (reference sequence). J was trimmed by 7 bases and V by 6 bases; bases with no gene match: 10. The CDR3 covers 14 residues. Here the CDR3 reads CASSLTGQAGEAFF. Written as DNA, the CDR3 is TGTGCCAGCAGCCTAACGGGACAGGCCGGTGAAGCTTTCTTT.

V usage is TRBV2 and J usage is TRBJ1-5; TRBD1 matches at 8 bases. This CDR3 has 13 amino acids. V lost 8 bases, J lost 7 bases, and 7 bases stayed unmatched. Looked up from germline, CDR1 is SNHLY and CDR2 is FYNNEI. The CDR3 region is CASRTGLIQPQHF. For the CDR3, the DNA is TGTGCCAGCCGGACAGGGTTAATCCAGCCCCAGCATTTT.

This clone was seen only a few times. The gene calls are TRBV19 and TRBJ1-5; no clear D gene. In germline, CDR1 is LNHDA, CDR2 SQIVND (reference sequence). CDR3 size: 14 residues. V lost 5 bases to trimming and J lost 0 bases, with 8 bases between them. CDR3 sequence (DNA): TGTGCCAGTAGTTCCCAGATTAGCAATCAGCCCCAGCATTTT. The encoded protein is CASSSQISNQPQHF.

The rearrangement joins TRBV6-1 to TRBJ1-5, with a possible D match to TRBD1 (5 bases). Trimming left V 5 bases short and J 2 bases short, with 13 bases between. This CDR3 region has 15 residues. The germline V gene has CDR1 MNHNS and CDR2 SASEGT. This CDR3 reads CASSPGTVGNQPQHF. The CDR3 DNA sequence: TGTGCCAGCAGTCCCGGGACCGTAGGCAATCAGCCCCAGCATTTT.

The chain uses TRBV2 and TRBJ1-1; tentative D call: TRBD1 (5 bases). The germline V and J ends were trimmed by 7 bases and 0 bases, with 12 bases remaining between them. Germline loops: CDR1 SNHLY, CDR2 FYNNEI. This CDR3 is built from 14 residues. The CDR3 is CASNWGGMNTEAFF. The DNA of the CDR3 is TGTGCCAGCAATTGGGGGGGAATGAACACTGAAGCTTTCTTT.

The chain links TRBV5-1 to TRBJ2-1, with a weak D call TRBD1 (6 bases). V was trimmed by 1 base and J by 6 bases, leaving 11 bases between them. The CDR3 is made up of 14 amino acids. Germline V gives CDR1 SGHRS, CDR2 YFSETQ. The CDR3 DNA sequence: TGCGCCAGCAGCTTGCCTGGACAGACCAATGAGCAGTTCTTC. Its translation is CASSLPGQTNEQFF.

CDR3 residues: CASSHPWGEGDTDTQYF. In DNA form, the CDR3 reads TGTGCCAGCAGCCACCCCTGGGGCGAAGGGGACACAGATACGCAGTATTTT. The chain employs TRBV4-2 and TRBJ2-3, with a tentative D call TRBD1 (5 bases). The CDR3 consists of 17 residues. Germline-derived CDR1 and CDR2 are LGHNA and YNFKEQ. Trimming removed 3 bases at V and 2 bases at J, with 18 bases between.

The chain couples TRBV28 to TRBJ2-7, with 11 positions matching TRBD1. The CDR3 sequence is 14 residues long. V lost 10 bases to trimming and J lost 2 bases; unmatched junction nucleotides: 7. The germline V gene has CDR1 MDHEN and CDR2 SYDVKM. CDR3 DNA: TGTGCCACCGAGGGGGGACAGGGGGCCTACGAGCAGTACTTC. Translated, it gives CATEGGQGAYEQYF.